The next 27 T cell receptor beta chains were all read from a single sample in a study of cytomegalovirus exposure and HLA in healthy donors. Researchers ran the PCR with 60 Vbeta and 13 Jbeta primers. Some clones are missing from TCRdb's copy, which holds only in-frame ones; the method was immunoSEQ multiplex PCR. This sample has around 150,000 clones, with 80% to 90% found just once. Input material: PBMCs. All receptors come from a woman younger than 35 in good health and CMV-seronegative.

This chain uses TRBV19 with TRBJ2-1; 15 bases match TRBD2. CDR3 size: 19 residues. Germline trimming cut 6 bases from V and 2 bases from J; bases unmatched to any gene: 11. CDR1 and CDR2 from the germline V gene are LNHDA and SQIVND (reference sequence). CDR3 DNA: TGTGCCAGTAGGCCATCCGGGACTAGCGGGAGGAGGACCTACAATGAGCAGTTCTTC. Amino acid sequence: CASRPSGTSGRRTYNEQFF.

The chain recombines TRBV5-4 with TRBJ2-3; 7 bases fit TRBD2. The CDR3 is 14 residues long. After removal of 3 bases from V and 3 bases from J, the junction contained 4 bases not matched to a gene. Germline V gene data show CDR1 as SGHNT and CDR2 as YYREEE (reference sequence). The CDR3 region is CASSSGGRTDTQYF. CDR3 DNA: TGTGCCAGCAGCTCGGGGGGAAGGACAGATACGCAGTATTTT.

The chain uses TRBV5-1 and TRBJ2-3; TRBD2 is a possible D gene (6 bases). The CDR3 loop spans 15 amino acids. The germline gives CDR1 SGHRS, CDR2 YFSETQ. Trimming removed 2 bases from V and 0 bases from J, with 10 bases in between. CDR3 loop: CASSFGGSSTDTQYF. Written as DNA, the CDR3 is TGCGCCAGCAGCTTCGGAGGGTCTAGCACAGATACGCAGTATTTT.

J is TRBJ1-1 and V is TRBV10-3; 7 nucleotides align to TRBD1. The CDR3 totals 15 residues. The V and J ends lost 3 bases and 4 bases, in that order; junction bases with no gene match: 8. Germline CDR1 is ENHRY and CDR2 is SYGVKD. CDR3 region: CAISEQGIRGTEAFF. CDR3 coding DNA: TGTGCCATCAGTGAACAGGGGATCAGGGGCACTGAAGCTTTCTTT.

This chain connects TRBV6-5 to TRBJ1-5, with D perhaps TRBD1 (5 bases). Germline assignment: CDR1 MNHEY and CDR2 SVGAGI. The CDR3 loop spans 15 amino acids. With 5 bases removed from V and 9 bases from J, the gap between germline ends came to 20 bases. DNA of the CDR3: TGTGCCAGCAGTCCGCGGGGGGAGGGTCGTGGGCCCCAGCATTTT. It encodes CASSPRGEGRGPQHF.

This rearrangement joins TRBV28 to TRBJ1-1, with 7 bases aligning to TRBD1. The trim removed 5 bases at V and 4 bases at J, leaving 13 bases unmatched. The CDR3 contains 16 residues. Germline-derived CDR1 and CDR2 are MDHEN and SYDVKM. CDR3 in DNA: TGTGCCAGCAGTATATTGACAGGGATTTCCCCCACTGAAGCTTTCTTT. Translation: CASSILTGISPTEAFF.

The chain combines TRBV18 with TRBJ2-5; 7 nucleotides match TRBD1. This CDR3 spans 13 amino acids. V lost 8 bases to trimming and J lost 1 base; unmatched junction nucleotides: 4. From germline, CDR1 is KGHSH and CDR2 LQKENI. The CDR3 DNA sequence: TGTGCCAGCACAGACAGGGCCCAAGAGACCCAGTACTTC. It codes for CASTDRAQETQYF.

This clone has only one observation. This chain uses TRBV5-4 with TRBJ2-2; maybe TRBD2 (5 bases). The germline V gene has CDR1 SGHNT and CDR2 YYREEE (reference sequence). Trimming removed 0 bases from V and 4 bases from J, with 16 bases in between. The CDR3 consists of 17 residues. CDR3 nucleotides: TGTGCCAGCAGCTTGGACCCTACGGGGAGTCCCACCGGGGAGCTGTTTTTT. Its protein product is CASSLDPTGSPTGELFF.

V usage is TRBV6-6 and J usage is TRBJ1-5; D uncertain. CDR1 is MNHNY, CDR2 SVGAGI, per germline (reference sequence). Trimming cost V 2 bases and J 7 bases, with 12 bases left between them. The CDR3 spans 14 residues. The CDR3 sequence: CASSYDEARQPQHF. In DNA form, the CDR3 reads TGTGCCAGCAGTTACGATGAGGCTCGGCAGCCCCAGCATTTT.

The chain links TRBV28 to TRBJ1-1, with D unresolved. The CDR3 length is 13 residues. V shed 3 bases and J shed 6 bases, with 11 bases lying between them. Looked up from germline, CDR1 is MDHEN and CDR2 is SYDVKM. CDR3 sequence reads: CASSFGTKAEAFF. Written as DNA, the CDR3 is TGTGCCAGCAGTTTTGGCACTAAGGCTGAAGCTTTCTTT.

The CDR3 sequence is CASSITGDTEAFF. For the CDR3, the DNA is TGTGCCAGTAGTATAACGGGAGACACTGAAGCTTTCTTT. The chain joins TRBV19 to TRBJ1-1; D is unclear. Trimming removed 2 bases at V and 3 bases at J, with 7 bases between. The CDR3 has 13 residues. CDR1 LNHDA and CDR2 SQIVND come from the germline V gene (reference sequence).

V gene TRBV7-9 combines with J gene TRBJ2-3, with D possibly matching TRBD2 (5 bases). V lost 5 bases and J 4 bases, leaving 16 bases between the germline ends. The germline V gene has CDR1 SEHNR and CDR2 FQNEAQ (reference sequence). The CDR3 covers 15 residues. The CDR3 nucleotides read TGTGCCAGCAGCCGAACGGGAAGGCCCCCAGATACGCAGTATTTT. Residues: CASSRTGRPPDTQYF.

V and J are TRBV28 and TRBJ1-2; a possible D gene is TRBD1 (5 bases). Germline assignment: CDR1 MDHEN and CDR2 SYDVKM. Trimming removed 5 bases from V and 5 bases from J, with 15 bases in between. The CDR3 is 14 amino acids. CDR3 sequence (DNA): TGTGCCAGCAGTCCCCTGGGGCGATCATATGGCTACACCTTC. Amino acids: CASSPLGRSYGYTF.

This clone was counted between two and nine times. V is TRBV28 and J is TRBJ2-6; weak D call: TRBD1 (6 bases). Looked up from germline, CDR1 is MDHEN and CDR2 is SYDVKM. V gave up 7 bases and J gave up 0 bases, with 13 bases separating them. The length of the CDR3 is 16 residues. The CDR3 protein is CASTWGPLSGANVLTF. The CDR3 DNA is TGTGCCAGCACCTGGGGGCCTCTCTCTGGGGCCAACGTCCTGACTTTC.

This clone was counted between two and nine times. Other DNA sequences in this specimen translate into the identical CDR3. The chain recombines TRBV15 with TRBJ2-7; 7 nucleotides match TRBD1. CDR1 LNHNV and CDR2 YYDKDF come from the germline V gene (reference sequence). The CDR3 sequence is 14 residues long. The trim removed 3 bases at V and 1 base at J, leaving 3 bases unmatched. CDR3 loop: CATSRGDRSYEQYF. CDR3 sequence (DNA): TGTGCCACCAGCAGGGGGGACAGATCCTACGAGCAGTACTTC.

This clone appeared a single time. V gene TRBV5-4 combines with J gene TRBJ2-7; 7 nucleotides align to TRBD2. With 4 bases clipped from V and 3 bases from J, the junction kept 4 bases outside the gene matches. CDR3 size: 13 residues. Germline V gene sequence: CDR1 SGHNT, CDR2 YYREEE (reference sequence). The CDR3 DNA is TGTGCCAGCAGCCCTAGCGGTGGCTACGAGCAGTACTTC. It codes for CASSPSGGYEQYF.

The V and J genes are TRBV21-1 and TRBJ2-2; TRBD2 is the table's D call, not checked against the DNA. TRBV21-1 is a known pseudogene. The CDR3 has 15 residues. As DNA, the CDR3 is TGTGCCAGCAGCAAACGGATAGCGGGAACCGGGGAGCTGTTTTTT. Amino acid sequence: CASSKRIAGTGELFF.

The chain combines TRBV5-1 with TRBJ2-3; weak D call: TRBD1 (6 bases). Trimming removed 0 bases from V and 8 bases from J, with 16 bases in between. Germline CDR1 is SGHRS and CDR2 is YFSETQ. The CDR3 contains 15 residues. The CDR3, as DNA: TGCGCCAGCAGCTTGGAAGGGGGATCAAAGGGTACGCAGTATTTT. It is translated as CASSLEGGSKGTQYF. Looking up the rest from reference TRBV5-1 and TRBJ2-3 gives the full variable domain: KAGVTQTPRYLIKTRGQQVTLSCSPISGHRSVSWYQQTPGQGLQFLFEYFSETQRNKGNFPGRFSGRQFSNSRSEMNVSTLELGDSALYLCASSLEGGSKGTQYFGPGTRLTVL.

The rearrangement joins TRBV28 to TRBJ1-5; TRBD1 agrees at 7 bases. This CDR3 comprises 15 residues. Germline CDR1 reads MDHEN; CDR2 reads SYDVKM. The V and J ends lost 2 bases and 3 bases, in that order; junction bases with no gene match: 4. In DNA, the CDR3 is TGTGCCAGCAGTTTACGGACAGGTCCCAATCAGCCCCAGCATTTT. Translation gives CASSLRTGPNQPQHF.

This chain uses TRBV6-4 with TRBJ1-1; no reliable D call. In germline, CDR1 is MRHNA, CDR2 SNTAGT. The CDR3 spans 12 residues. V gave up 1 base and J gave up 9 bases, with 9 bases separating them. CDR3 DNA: TGTGCCAGCAGTGACTGGGCAGGTAAAGCTTTCTTT. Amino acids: CASSDWAGKAFF.

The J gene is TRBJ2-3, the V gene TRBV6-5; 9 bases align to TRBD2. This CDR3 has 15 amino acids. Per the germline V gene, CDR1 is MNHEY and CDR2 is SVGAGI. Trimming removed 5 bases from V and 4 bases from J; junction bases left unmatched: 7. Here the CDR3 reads CASSAPGLAADTQYF. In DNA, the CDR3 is TGTGCCAGCAGTGCCCCGGGACTAGCCGCAGATACGCAGTATTTT.

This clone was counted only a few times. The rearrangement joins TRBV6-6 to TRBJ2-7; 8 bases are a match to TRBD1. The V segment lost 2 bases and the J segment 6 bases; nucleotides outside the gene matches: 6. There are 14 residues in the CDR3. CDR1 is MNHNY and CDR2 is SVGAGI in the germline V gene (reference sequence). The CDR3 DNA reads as TGTGCCAGCAGTTACGGGCAGGGGGCAGGCGAGCAGTACTTC. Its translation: CASSYGQGAGEQYF.

CDR3: CASTPGQGAPGRTGELFF. DNA for the CDR3: TGTGCCAGCACCCCGGGACAGGGGGCGCCGGGGCGGACCGGGGAGCTGTTTTTT. The V gene is TRBV28, the J gene TRBJ2-2, with TRBD1 matching over 12 bases. The V gene's germline CDR1 is MDHEN and CDR2 SYDVKM. The CDR3 is 18 amino acids. J gave up 5 bases and V 7 bases, and 14 bases lay outside the gene matches.

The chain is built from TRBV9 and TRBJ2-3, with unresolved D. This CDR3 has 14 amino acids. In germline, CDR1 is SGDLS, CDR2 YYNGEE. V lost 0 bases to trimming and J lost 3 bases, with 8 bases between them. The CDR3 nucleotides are TGTGCCAGCAGCGTAGAATCCGGGACAGATACGCAGTATTTT. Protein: CASSVESGTDTQYF.

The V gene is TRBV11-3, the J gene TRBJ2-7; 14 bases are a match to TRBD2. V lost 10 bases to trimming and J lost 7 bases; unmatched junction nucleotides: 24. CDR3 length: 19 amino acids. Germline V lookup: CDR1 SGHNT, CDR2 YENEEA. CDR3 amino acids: CATRNMGDKGTSGRKEQYF. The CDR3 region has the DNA TGTGCCACGCGTAACATGGGGGATAAAGGGACTAGCGGGAGAAAGGAGCAGTACTTC. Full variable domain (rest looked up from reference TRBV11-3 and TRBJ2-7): EAGVVQSPRYKIIEKKQPVAFWCNPISGHNTLYWYLQNLGQGPELLIRYENEEAVDDSQLPKDRFSAERLKGVDSTLKIQPAELGDSAVYLCATRNMGDKGTSGRKEQYFGPGTRLTVT.

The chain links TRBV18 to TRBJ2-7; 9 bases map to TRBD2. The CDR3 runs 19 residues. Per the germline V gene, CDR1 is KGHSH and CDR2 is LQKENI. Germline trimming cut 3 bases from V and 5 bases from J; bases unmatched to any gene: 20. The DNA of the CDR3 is TGTGCCAGCTCACCCCGACGGGGTGGGCTAGCGGGGAGGACCGACGAGCAGTACTTC. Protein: CASSPRRGGLAGRTDEQYF.

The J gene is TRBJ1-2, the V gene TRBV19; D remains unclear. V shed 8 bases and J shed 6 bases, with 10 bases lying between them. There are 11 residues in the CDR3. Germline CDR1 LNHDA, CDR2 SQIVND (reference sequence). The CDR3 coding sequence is TGTGCCAGTTGGGAGGGCGATGGCTACACCTTC. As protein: CASWEGDGYTF.